This T cell receptor (beta chain) was found in a study of technical replicates of blood from a few donors. The repertoire was sequenced with immunoSEQ multiplex PCR; TCRdb's copy has only in-frame clones and lacks some. The sample lists approximately 73,000 clones, roughly 93% occurring once. CDR3 length: 14 amino acids. Germline V gene data show CDR1 as ENHRY and CDR2 as SYGVKD. The V end was cut by 6 bases, the J end by 5 bases, with 16 bases between. The rearrangement links TRBV10-3 to TRBJ2-5; possible D gene TRBD1, 6 bases. The sample taken for sequencing was T cells isolated from PBMCs. The TCR sequence derives from a human donor in good health. The CDR3 region is CAISPGVLRETQYF. The CDR3 DNA follows: TGTGCCATCAGCCCAGGGGTTCTACGCGAGACCCAGTACTTC.